One TCR beta chain is described in this entry. The target of this receptor is not known. Per-nucleotide qualities are absent, and no much larger clonotype sits a single base away. This entry comes from a study of blood T cell repertoires in COVID-19 (TCRdb year 2020). Study-level background: The collaborator samples originated in the United States, Italy and Spain and spanned the acute and convalescent phases of COVID-19. The repertoires were made available in a free public database intended to serve as a resource for research on the immune response to SARS-CoV-2. Sample metadata almost always included a de-identified subject ID, COVID-19 status, age in years and sex. HLA class I and class II types, where available, came from metadata supplied by the sample provider rather than from assay-based typing. Deeply sampled blood TCRbeta repertoires from subjects exposed to, actively infected with, or recovered from COVID-19 were included in the dataset. The samples were drawn from the first 160 participants of the ongoing ImmuneRACE study and from over 950 subjects provided by 6 global collaborators. The prospective study material was composed of cDNA or gDNA derived from T cells, B-cell-depleted T cells, or PBMCs. General findings and caveats noted by the study authors: The amount of clinical and demographic metadata varied by source and participant and was provided uncurated.

The cysteine opens and the phenylalanine closes a CDR3 of 16 amino acids. The CDR3 DNA has 48 bases and is translated from base 1. CDR1 and CDR2 (MGHRA, YSYEKL) derive from the germline V gene. V is trimmed back by 0 bases and J by 4 bases, and the junction contains 1 base that no gene match accounts for. In the prospective study, participants were roughly 18 to 100 years old, resided in around 25 geographic areas of the United States, and were enrolled through a virtual design. In the prospective study, cohorts were assigned on the basis of participant-reported clinical history obtained from a screening survey and a study questionnaire. Recovered participants in ImmuneRACE Cohort 3 were defined by two consecutive negative NP/OP PCR tests, clearance by a healthcare professional, or resolution of symptoms. Each participant in the prospective study had whole blood, serum and a nasopharyngeal or oropharyngeal swab collected by mobile phlebotomists. Over a roughly 2-month period, participants in the prospective study had the option of providing additional blood draws and questionnaires. Before DNA extraction, prospective study blood samples were shipped either frozen or at room temperature.

TCRbeta CDR3 regions were amplified from genomic DNA by means of the immunoSEQ Assay, a bias-controlled multiplex PCR. The authors' pipeline ran thus. The number of nucleated cells in each sample was estimated by amplification of reference gene primers within the assay. To quantify the absolute abundance of each unique TCRbeta CDR3 rearrangement, sequence reads were collapsed and filtered. Productive Simpson clonality was computed per sample as the square root of Simpson's diversity index over productive rearrangements. As stored in TCRdb, this immuneACCESS dataset retains in-frame rearrangements with V and J assigned. A fraction of the clones does not appear; measured against another copy, unresolved V genes explain less than half of the discrepancy, and the remainder lacks a known reason. V, J and clone size derive from that table, while D and trimming were established from the DNA sequence. This sample comprises 260,000 or so clones, 80% to 90% of them detected only once. The ten most abundant clones make up roughly a sixth of the sample.

The rearranged chain carries TRBV4-1 and TRBJ2-1; 12 central bases correspond to TRBD2. Sample: PBMCs or T cells enriched from blood (not recorded which). The receptor's source is a man aged 18-30 years who had recovered from COVID-19. The DNA is as follows: TGCGCCAGCAGCCAAGATGGACTAGCGGGGTACAATGAGCAGTTCTTC. This gives the protein CASSQDGLAGYNEQFF.